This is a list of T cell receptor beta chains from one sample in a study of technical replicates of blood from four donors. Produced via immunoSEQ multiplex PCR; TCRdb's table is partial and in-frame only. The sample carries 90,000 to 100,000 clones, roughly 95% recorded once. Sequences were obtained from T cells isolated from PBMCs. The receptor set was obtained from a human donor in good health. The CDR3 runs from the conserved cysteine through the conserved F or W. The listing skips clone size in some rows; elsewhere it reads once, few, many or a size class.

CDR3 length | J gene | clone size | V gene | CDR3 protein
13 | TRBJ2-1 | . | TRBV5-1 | CASGTGLYNEQFF
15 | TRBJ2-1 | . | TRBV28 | CASTGQGFEGNEQFF
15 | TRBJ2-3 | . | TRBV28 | CASSLTGGGTDTQYF
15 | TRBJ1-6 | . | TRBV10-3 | CAIRGLASSGSPLHF
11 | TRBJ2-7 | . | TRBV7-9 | CASSFSGEQYF
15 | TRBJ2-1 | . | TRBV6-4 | CASSVRTSGGDEQFF
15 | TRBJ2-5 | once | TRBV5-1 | CASSLVRGSQETQYF
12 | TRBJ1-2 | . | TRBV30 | CAWTTGNYGYTF
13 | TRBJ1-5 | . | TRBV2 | CASAWTLNQPQHF
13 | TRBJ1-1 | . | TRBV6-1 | CASGQGWVTEAFF
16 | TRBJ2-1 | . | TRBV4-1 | CASSQPTGTTHNEQFF
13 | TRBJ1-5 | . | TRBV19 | CASSIRRNQPQHF
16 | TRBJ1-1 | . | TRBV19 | CASRRDRGGRNTEAFF
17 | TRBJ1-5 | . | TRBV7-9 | CASSLTTYRGFDQPQHF
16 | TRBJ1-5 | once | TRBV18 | CASSPQAGGNNQPQHF
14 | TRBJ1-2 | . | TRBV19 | CASSPQGDGAGYTF